This T cell receptor (beta chain) came from a study of OX40 agonist ivuxolimab in advanced cancers. Turning to the study itself: At around 83% male, the cohort had a mean age of 60 years, ranging from about 23 to 79. Earlier treatment with anti-PD-1, anti-PD-L1 or anti-CTLA-4 was permitted, and over 35% had received some. Regarding the study as a whole: Also present in some nonresponders was a low level of normalized T-cell clonal expansion.

This CDR3 has 16 residues. The germline V gene encodes CDR1 SNHLY and CDR2 FYNNEI. The ends lost 3 bases at V and 1 base at J; junction bases unmatched: 9. Details on this clone: The target antigen is unknown.

Assay used: immunoSEQ multiplex PCR; TCRdb lists only in-frame clones, some missing. In the table there are 150,000 to 190,000 clones, approximately 94% of which are singletons. Sequencing was performed on CD4+ or CD8+ T cells sorted from blood, taken in a trial of the OX40 agonist ivuxolimab. This TCR came from an adult with an advanced solid tumor such as melanoma, head and neck, liver or kidney cancer. The chain recombines TRBV2 with TRBJ2-7; 7 bases match TRBD2. CDR3 DNA sequence: TGTGCCAGCAGTGAGGGGGGGACCAGTCAATCCTACGAGCAGTACTTC. This codes for CASSEGGTSQSYEQYF.